What follows describes a single TCR beta chain. This specimen comes from a study of blood T cell repertoires in COVID-19. In the study overall: Samples of COVID-19 (acute and convalescent) were obtained from the United States, Italy and Spain. The analysed material was cDNA or gDNA that came from T cells, B-cell-depleted T cells, or PBMCs.

Per germline, CDR1 LGHDT and CDR2 YNNKEL (reference sequence). Trimming pared 1 base from V and 8 bases from J, leaving 14 bases between. This CDR3 is built from 14 residues. In the original analysis: The assay estimated nucleated cells by amplifying reference gene primers. Clones were sequenced by immunoSEQ multiplex PCR, and TCRdb holds only the in-frame ones, with some missing. That table gives V, J and clone size, and the DNA gave D and trimming. The table lists some 130,000 clones, about 81% of them singletons, with about a sixth in the top ten. The specimen was peripheral blood. V and J are TRBV3-1 (or the pseudogene TRBV3-2) and TRBJ1-2, with a possible D match to TRBD1 (5 bases). The sequence was collected from a woman of 80 years or more with acute or convalescent COVID-19. As DNA, the CDR3 is TGTGCCAGCAGCCAAGTTGCGGGGCGGATCGGCTACACCTTC. Translation gives CASSQVAGRIGYTF.